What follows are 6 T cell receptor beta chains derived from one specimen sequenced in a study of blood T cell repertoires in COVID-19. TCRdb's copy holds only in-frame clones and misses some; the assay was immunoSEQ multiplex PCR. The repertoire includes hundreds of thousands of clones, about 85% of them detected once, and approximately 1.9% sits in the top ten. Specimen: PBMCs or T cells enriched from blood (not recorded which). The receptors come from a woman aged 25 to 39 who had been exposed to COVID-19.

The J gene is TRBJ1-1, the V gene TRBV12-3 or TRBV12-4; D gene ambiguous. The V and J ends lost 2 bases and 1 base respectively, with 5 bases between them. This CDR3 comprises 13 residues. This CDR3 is CASSLTRNTEAFF. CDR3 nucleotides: TGTGCCAGCAGTTTAACGAGGAACACTGAAGCTTTCTTT.

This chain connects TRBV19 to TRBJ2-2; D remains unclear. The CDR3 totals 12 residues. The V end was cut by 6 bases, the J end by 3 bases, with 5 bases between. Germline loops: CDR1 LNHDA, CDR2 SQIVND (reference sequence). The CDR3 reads CASRRDTGELFF. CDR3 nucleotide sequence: TGTGCCAGTAGGCGCGACACCGGGGAGCTGTTTTTT.

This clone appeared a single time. CDR3 bases: TGTGCCTGGAGAACCTCGGGGACAAGAGGCTACACCTTC. Translating it yields CAWRTSGTRGYTF. This chain connects TRBV30 to TRBJ1-2; D is possibly TRBD1 (6 bases). The CDR3 has 13 amino acids. With 3 bases removed from V and 8 bases from J, the gap between germline ends came to 16 bases. The V gene's germline CDR1 is GTSNPN and CDR2 SVGIG (reference sequence).

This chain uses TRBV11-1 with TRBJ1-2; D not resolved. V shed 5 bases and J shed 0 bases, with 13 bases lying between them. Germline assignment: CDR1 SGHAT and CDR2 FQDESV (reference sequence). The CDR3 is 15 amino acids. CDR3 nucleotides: TGTGCCAGCAGCCCCCGGAGAGGTACTAACTATGGCTACACCTTC. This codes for CASSPRRGTNYGYTF. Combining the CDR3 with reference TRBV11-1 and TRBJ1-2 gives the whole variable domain EAEVAQSPRYKITEKSQAVAFWCDPISGHATLYWYRQILGQGPELLVQFQDESVVDDSQLPKDRFSAERLKGVDSTLKIQPAELGDSAMYLCASSPRRGTNYGYTFGSGTRLTVV.

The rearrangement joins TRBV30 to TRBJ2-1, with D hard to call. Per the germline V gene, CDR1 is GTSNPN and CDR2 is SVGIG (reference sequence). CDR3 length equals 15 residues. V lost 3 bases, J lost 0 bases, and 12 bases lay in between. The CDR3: CAWSADRSSYNEQFF. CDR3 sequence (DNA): TGTGCCTGGAGCGCCGATAGAAGCTCCTACAATGAGCAGTTCTTC.

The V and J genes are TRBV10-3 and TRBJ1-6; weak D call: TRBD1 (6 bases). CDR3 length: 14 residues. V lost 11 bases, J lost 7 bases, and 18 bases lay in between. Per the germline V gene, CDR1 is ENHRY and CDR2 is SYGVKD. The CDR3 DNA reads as TGTGCCGCATCCAGCCGGGACATAAATTCACCCCTCCACTTT. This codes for CAASSRDINSPLHF.